This is a list of T cell receptor beta chains from one sample in a study of CD8 T cells in Susac syndrome. TCRdb used MiXCR to reprocess the immunoSEQ multiplex PCR reads, holding one entry per CDR3 protein. The sample carries 71,000 or so distinct CDR3 sequences, about 92% recorded once. The sample consisted of CD4+ T cells from PBMCs. These receptors originate from a human donor with Susac syndrome. Both conserved end residues are trimmed from each CDR3. D genes are given only for firm matches. Clone sizes are given selectively: once, few, many, or a class where the clone is expanded.

clone_size: -
v_call: TRBV28
d_call: TRBD1
j_call: TRBJ2-7
cdr3_aa: ASSSPWDRGYEQY

clone_size: -
v_call: TRBV30
d_call: TRBD2
j_call: TRBJ2-1
cdr3_aa: AWSSGLAGNNEQF

clone_size: -
v_call: TRBV19
d_call: TRBD1
j_call: TRBJ2-5
cdr3_aa: ASSGQGAAETQY

clone_size: -
v_call: TRBV7-2
d_call: TRBD1
j_call: TRBJ1-1
cdr3_aa: ASSSTGGRTEAF

clone_size: -
v_call: TRBV6-2/TRBV6-3
d_call: -
j_call: TRBJ2-2
cdr3_aa: ATGGVAGELF

clone_size: -
v_call: TRBV2
d_call: TRBD2
j_call: TRBJ2-3
cdr3_aa: ASRAPRGGNTDTQY

clone_size: -
v_call: TRBV20-1
d_call: -
j_call: TRBJ2-7
cdr3_aa: SARRGGYEQY

clone_size: -
v_call: TRBV7-8
d_call: TRBD2
j_call: TRBJ2-2
cdr3_aa: ASTQGGGNTGELF

clone_size: -
v_call: TRBV20-1
d_call: -
j_call: TRBJ1-2
cdr3_aa: SARSPTGHYGYT

clone_size: -
v_call: TRBV28
d_call: -
j_call: TRBJ1-2
cdr3_aa: ASSFLYGYT

clone_size: -
v_call: TRBV20-1
d_call: -
j_call: TRBJ2-5
cdr3_aa: SARSGDPQETQY

clone_size: -
v_call: TRBV29-1
d_call: TRBD1
j_call: TRBJ1-1
cdr3_aa: SVRTGGEAF

clone_size: -
v_call: TRBV19
d_call: -
j_call: TRBJ1-2
cdr3_aa: ASSPQQAYGYT

clone_size: -
v_call: TRBV2
d_call: -
j_call: TRBJ2-4
cdr3_aa: ASYYPGGTSVAKNIQY

clone_size: once
v_call: TRBV11-3
d_call: TRBD2
j_call: TRBJ2-2
cdr3_aa: ASSLVPWGGYGELF

clone_size: few
v_call: TRBV6-5
d_call: TRBD2
j_call: TRBJ2-3
cdr3_aa: ASSYSRLAASTDTQY

clone_size: once
v_call: TRBV6-2/TRBV6-3
d_call: -
j_call: TRBJ2-7
cdr3_aa: ASSYSKRGNGYEQY

clone_size: -
v_call: TRBV20-1
d_call: -
j_call: TRBJ1-3
cdr3_aa: SAGSPSGNTIY

clone_size: -
v_call: TRBV12-3/TRBV12-4
d_call: TRBD1
j_call: TRBJ2-5
cdr3_aa: ASSPHLVRGRETQY

clone_size: -
v_call: TRBV2
d_call: TRBD2
j_call: TRBJ2-5
cdr3_aa: ASSELAGATSETQY

clone_size: -
v_call: TRBV6-5
d_call: TRBD1
j_call: TRBJ2-7
cdr3_aa: ASSYGTGASEQY

clone_size: -
v_call: TRBV19
d_call: -
j_call: TRBJ1-2
cdr3_aa: ASIRGGDNYGYT

clone_size: -
v_call: TRBV3-1
d_call: TRBD2
j_call: TRBJ2-3
cdr3_aa: ASSPGLATDTQY

clone_size: -
v_call: TRBV5-1
d_call: -
j_call: TRBJ1-4
cdr3_aa: ASSPTGTNEKLF

clone_size: -
v_call: TRBV12-3/TRBV12-4
d_call: TRBD2
j_call: TRBJ2-3
cdr3_aa: ASSQVPPGSGPADTQY

clone_size: -
v_call: TRBV5-6
d_call: TRBD1
j_call: TRBJ2-2
cdr3_aa: ASSLETGFANTGELF

clone_size: -
v_call: TRBV14
d_call: -
j_call: TRBJ1-1
cdr3_aa: ASTRGANTEAF

clone_size: -
v_call: TRBV18
d_call: TRBD1
j_call: TRBJ2-3
cdr3_aa: ASSGRGPGQGSEY

clone_size: -
v_call: TRBV5-1
d_call: TRBD2
j_call: TRBJ2-7
cdr3_aa: ASSLRLAGAYEQY

clone_size: -
v_call: TRBV10-3
d_call: -
j_call: TRBJ2-7
cdr3_aa: AISLGAGDRYEQY

clone_size: -
v_call: TRBV23-1
d_call: -
j_call: TRBJ2-2
cdr3_aa: ASSQGWGPNTGELF

clone_size: few
v_call: TRBV28
d_call: -
j_call: TRBJ1-2
cdr3_aa: ASSLGDYGYT

clone_size: -
v_call: TRBV20-1
d_call: -
j_call: TRBJ1-1
cdr3_aa: SASLLDTEAF

clone_size: -
v_call: TRBV24-1
d_call: -
j_call: TRBJ1-5
cdr3_aa: ATSGISDSNQPQH

clone_size: -
v_call: TRBV5-1
d_call: -
j_call: TRBJ2-4
cdr3_aa: ASSLGPENIQY

clone_size: few
v_call: TRBV2
d_call: -
j_call: TRBJ1-5
cdr3_aa: ASSDTRRLNQPQH

clone_size: -
v_call: TRBV7-9
d_call: -
j_call: TRBJ2-5
cdr3_aa: ASSGRSSPGTQY

clone_size: -
v_call: TRBV19
d_call: -
j_call: TRBJ2-5
cdr3_aa: ASKRQETQY